Here is one TCR beta chain with its context. The data originate from a study of T cell changes during pregnancy in multiple sclerosis. Libraries were prepared by immunoSEQ multiplex PCR; TCRdb keeps only in-frame clonotypes and omits some of them. The sample has fewer than 85,000 clones, nearly 95% seen once; the top ten hold 0.85% to 1.3%. The sample consisted of peripheral blood, taken in the second trimester of pregnancy. This clonotype was sampled from a female donor with multiple sclerosis, enrolled in a pregnancy study.

CDR3 bases: TGTGCCAGCAGTTGGCCCGGGACTAGCGGGTTGGGGACCCAGTACTTC. It specifies CASSWPGTSGLGTQYF. The chain recombines TRBV5-4 with TRBJ2-5; 12 nucleotides align to TRBD2. The V gene's germline CDR1 is SGHNT and CDR2 YYREEE (reference sequence). V was clipped by 5 bases and J by 7 bases; unmatched bases: 12. CDR3 length: 16 amino acids.